The 3 T cell receptor beta chains presented below share a single source sample, sequenced in a study of blood T cell repertoires in COVID-19 (dated by TCRdb to the early 2020s). Library preparation employed the immunoSEQ multiplex PCR assay. Sourced from immuneACCESS, this table was stored by TCRdb with only in-frame sequences that have V and J called. A share of the clones is absent; for the studies checked, an unresolved V gene accounts for under half, and the remainder has no known explanation. The sample profile shows 190,000 or so clones; about nine tenths of them were found once. The biggest ten clones account for around 7% of the sample. Input material: peripheral blood. All receptors derive from a man aged 40-50 years with acute or convalescent COVID-19.

The chain couples TRBV7-9 to TRBJ2-2, with D uncertain. The CDR3 totals 15 residues. The V end lost 7 bases, the J end lost 4 bases, and 16 bases lay between the germline ends. Germline V gene sequence: CDR1 SEHNR, CDR2 FQNEAQ (reference sequence). The CDR3 loop reads CASTPPWPSTGELFF. The CDR3 region has the DNA TGTGCCAGCACCCCCCCGTGGCCATCCACCGGGGAGCTGTTTTTT.

The J gene is TRBJ1-2, the V gene TRBV19, with 9 bases that match TRBD1. The V and J ends lost 3 bases and 6 bases, in that order; junction bases with no gene match: 11. The CDR3 is made up of 16 amino acids. CDR1 and CDR2 from the germline V gene are LNHDA and SQIVND (reference sequence). The CDR3 sequence: CASSIRDRAWRDGYTF. The CDR3 nucleotides are TGTGCCAGTAGTATCCGGGACAGGGCATGGAGGGATGGCTACACCTTC.

The chain combines TRBV6-1 with TRBJ1-5, with 9 bases fitting TRBD1. Germline CDR1 reads MNHNS; CDR2 reads SASEGT. V dropped 2 bases and J dropped 3; count of bases not matched to a gene: 8. The CDR3 totals 17 residues. The CDR3 is CASSEPRQGVINQPQHF. The DNA of the CDR3 is TGTGCCAGCAGTGAACCGCGACAGGGGGTAATCAATCAGCCCCAGCATTTT.